This is a list of T cell receptor beta chains from one sample in a study of technical replicates of blood from several donors. Data came from immunoSEQ multiplex PCR; TCRdb stores just in-frame clones and leaves some out. There are some 80,000 clones in the sample; just under 95% occur only once, and approximately 0.45% lies in the top ten. What was sequenced was T cells isolated from PBMCs. The receptors derive from a human donor in good health. Both conserved end residues are trimmed from each CDR3. A D gene is named only where the DNA matches it firmly. The size entry is marked missing in some rows and otherwise reads once, few, many or a size class.

D: NA; V: TRBV19; size: NA; CDR3: ASSIEWQGLRQPQH
D: TRBD1; V: TRBV19; size: NA; CDR3: ASRLPGQANYGYT
D: NA; V: TRBV2; size: NA; CDR3: ASSDPVDYYEQY
D: NA; V: TRBV7-2; size: NA; CDR3: ASSSQETQY
D: TRBD2; V: TRBV6-5; size: NA; CDR3: ASTRSGRSYEQY
D: TRBD1; V: TRBV6-5; size: few; CDR3: ASSYGQGGYEQY
D: NA; V: TRBV29-1; size: NA; CDR3: SVEERGITYEQY
D: TRBD2; V: TRBV11-3; size: once; CDR3: ASSLDRGTSTYNEQF
D: TRBD2; V: TRBV9; size: NA; CDR3: ASSSSGSPETQY
D: TRBD1; V: TRBV25-1; size: NA; CDR3: ASSESPRDRQF
D: NA; V: TRBV6-5; size: NA; CDR3: ASKGVSGNTIY
D: NA; V: TRBV30; size: NA; CDR3: AWSSGITSEQY
D: TRBD1; V: TRBV29-1; size: NA; CDR3: SVESDREDEKLF
D: NA; V: TRBV4-1; size: NA; CDR3: ASSQEGGVGQPQH
D: TRBD1; V: TRBV6-1; size: NA; CDR3: ASSFGQGNGQPQH
D: NA; V: TRBV19; size: NA; CDR3: ASSATGLNTEAF
D: TRBD2; V: TRBV6-5; size: NA; CDR3: ASSRSSGYYEQY
D: TRBD1; V: TRBV5-1; size: NA; CDR3: ASSGTGLTGELF
D: TRBD2; V: TRBV5-4; size: NA; CDR3: ASSLATAGVYEQY
D: NA; V: TRBV7-4; size: NA; CDR3: ASSPTHRDSTDTQY
D: NA; V: TRBV15; size: NA; CDR3: ATNPQENTEAF
D: NA; V: TRBV19; size: NA; CDR3: ASSIGVGAVGNQPQH
D: NA; V: TRBV5-6; size: once; CDR3: ASSINTGELF
D: NA; V: TRBV29-1; size: NA; CDR3: SVEIGLNEQF
D: NA; V: TRBV9; size: NA; CDR3: ASSSRLAGELF
D: TRBD2; V: TRBV11-3; size: NA; CDR3: ASSLRGLAGEYYEQY
D: NA; V: TRBV6-5; size: NA; CDR3: ASSYRETNEKLF
D: TRBD1; V: TRBV7-9; size: NA; CDR3: ASSLDRTGYGYT
D: NA; V: TRBV6-6; size: NA; CDR3: ASSLTSSTDTQY
D: TRBD2; V: TRBV29-1; size: NA; CDR3: SVGLAGVSRETQY
D: NA; V: TRBV29-1; size: NA; CDR3: SVEAGSQWFAEAF
D: TRBD1; V: TRBV6-1; size: NA; CDR3: ASRETGEKLF
D: NA; V: TRBV5-1; size: NA; CDR3: ASSPPAGKGEAF
D: TRBD1; V: TRBV7-2; size: NA; CDR3: ASTRDSYEQY
D: TRBD2; V: TRBV4-2; size: once; CDR3: ASSQASSGGGTEQF
D: NA; V: TRBV27; size: NA; CDR3: ASSLSAGLPNYGYT
D: TRBD1; V: TRBV6-5; size: NA; CDR3: ASSYGTGGMETQY
D: TRBD1; V: TRBV5-4; size: NA; CDR3: ASSDGTGGYEQY
D: TRBD2; V: TRBV5-1; size: NA; CDR3: ASSPGTSGSQNEQF
D: NA; V: TRBV19; size: once; CDR3: ASSILDKWTYGYT